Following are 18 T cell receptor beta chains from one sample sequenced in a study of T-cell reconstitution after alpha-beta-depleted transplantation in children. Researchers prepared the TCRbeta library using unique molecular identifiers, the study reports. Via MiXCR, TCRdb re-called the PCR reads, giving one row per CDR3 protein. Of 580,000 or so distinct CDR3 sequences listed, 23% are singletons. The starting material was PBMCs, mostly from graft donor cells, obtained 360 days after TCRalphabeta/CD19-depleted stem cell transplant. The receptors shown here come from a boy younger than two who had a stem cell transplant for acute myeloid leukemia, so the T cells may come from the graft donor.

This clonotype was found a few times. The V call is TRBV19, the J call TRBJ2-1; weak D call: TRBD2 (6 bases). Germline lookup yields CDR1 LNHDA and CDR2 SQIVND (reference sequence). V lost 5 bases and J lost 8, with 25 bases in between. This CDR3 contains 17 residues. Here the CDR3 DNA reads TGTGCCAGTAGTCTCTCCTCGACTAGTCCCTACTCGGATGAGCAGTTCTTC. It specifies CASSLSSTSPYSDEQFF. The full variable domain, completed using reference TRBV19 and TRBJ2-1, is DGGITQSPKYLFRKEGQNVTLSCEQNLNHDAMYWYRQDPGQGLRLIYYSQIVNDFQKGDIAEGYSVSREKKESFPLTVTSAQKNPTAFYLCASSLSSTSPYSDEQFFGPGTRLTVL.

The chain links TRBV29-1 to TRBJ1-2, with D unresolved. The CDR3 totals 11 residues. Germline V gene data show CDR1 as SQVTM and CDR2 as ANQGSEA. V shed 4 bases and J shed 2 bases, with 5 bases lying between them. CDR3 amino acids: CSVVANYGYTF. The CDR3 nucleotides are TGCAGCGTTGTGGCCAACTATGGCTACACCTTC.

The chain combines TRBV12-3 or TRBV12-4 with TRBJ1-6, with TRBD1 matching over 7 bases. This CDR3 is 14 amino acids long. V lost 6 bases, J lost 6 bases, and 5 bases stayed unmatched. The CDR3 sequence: CASSHRGGNSPLHF. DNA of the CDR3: TGTGCCAGCAGCCACAGGGGTGGTAATTCACCCCTCCACTTT.

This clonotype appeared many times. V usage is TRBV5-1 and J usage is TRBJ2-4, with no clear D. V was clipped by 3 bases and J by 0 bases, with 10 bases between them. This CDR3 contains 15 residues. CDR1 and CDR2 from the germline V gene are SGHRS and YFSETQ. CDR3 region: CASSSPTLAKNIQYF. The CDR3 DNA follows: TGCGCCAGCAGCTCCCCTACACTAGCCAAAAACATTCAGTACTTC.

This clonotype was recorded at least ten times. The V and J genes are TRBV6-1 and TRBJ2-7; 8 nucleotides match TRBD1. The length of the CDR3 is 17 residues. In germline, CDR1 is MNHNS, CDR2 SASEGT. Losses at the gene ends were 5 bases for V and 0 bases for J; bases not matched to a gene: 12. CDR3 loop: CASSPGQGFASSYEQYF. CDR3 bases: TGTGCCAGCAGTCCCGGACAGGGATTTGCCTCCTCCTACGAGCAGTACTTC.

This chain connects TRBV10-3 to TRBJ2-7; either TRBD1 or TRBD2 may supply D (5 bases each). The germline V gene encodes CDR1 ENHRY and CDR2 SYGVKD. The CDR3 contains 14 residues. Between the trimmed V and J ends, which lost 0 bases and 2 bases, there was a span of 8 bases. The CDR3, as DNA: TGTGCCATCAGTGAGTCGGGACCGACCTACGAGCAGTACTTC. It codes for CAISESGPTYEQYF.

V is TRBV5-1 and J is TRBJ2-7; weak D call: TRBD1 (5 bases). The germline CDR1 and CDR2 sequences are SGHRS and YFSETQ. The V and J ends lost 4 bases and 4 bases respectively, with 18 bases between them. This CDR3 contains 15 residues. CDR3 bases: TGCGCCAGCAGCCTGAACGGGCTTGGGGCTTACGAGCAGTACTTC. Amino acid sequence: CASSLNGLGAYEQYF. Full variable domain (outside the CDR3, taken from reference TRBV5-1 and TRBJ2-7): KAGVTQTPRYLIKTRGQQVTLSCSPISGHRSVSWYQQTPGQGLQFLFEYFSETQRNKGNFPGRFSGRQFSNSRSEMNVSTLELGDSALYLCASSLNGLGAYEQYFGPGTRLTVT.

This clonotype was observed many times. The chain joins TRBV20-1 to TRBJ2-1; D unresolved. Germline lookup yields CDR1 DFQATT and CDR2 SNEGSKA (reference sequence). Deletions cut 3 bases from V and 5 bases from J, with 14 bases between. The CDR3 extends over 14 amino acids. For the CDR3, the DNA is TGCAGTGCTAGGCGCAGCACCTACCACAATGAGCAGTTCTTC. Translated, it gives CSARRSTYHNEQFF.

The CDR3 region is CASRRTGEGGTDTQYF. The DNA for the CDR3 is TGTGCCAGCAGAAGGACAGGGGAAGGGGGCACAGATACGCAGTATTTT. V usage is TRBV7-9 and J usage is TRBJ2-3, with TRBD1 matching 9 bases. This CDR3 contains 16 residues. CDR1 is SEHNR, CDR2 FQNEAQ, per germline (reference sequence). The V gene end was trimmed by 6 bases and the J gene end by 1 base; junction bases not matched to a gene: 8.

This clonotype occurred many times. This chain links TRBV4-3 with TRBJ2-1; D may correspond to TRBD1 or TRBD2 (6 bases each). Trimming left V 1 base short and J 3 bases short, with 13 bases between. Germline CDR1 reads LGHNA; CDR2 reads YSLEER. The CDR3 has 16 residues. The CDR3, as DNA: TGCGCCAGCAGCCAAGGGTCGGGGGCCTACTACAATGAGCAGTTCTTC. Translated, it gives CASSQGSGAYYNEQFF.

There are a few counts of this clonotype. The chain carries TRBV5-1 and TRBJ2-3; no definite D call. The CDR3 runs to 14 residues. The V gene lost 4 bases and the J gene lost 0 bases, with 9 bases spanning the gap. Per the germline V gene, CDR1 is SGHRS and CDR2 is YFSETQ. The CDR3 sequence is CASSIWDSTDTQYF. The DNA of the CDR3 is TGCGCCAGCAGCATATGGGATAGCACAGATACGCAGTATTTT.

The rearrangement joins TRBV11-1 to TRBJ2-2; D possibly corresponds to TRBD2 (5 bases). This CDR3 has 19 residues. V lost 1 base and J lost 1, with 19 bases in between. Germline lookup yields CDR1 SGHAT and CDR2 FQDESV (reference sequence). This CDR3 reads CASSLDPGKVPGNTGELFF. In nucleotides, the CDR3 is TGTGCCAGCAGCTTAGACCCGGGAAAGGTCCCTGGGAACACCGGGGAGCTGTTTTTT.

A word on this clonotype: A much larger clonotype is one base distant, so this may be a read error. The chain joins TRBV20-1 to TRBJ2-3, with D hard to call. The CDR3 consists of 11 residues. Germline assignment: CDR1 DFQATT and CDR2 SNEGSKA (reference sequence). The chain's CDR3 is CCAPPRDTQYF. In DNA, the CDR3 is TGCTGTGCTCCCCCCCGGGATACGCAGTATTTT.

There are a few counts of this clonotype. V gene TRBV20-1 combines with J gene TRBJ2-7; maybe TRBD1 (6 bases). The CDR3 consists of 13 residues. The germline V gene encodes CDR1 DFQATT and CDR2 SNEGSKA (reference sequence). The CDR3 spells CRARRDTDYEQYF. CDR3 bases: TGCAGGGCCCGCCGGGACACCGACTACGAGCAGTACTTC.

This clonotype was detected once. CDR3 nucleotides: TGTGCCACCAGTGAGCTCCGGAGCAATGAGCAGTTCTTC. This gives the protein CATSELRSNEQFF. This chain connects TRBV24-1 to TRBJ2-1, with D unresolved. The length of the CDR3 is 13 residues. Germline V gene lookup returns CDR1 KGHDR and CDR2 SFDVKD. Trimming removed 4 bases at V and 6 bases at J, with 9 bases between.

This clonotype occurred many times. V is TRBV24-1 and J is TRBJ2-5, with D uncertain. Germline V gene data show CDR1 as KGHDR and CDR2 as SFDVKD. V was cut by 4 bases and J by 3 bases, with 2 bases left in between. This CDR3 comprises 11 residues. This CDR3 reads CATSEEETQYF. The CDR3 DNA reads TGTGCCACCAGTGAGGAAGAGACCCAGTACTTC.

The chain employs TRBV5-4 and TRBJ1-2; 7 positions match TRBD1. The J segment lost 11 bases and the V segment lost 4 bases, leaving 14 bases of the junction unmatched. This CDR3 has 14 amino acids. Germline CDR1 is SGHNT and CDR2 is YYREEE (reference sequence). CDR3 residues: CASSPGQVLFVYTF. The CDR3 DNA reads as TGTGCCAGCAGCCCTGGACAGGTTCTCTTTGTTTACACCTTC. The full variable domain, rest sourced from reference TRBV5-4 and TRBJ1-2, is ETGVTQSPTHLIKTRGQQVTLRCSSQSGHNTVSWYQQALGQGPQFIFQYYREEENGRGNFPPRFSGLQFPNYSSELNVNALELDDSALYLCASSPGQVLFVYTFGSGTRLTVV.

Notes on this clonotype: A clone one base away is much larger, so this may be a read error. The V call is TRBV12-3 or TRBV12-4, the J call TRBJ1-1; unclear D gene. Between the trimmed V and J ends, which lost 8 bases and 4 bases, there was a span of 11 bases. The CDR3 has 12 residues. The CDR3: CASAIAGTEAFF. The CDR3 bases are TGTGCCAGCGCGATTGCCGGCACTGAAGCTTTCTTT.